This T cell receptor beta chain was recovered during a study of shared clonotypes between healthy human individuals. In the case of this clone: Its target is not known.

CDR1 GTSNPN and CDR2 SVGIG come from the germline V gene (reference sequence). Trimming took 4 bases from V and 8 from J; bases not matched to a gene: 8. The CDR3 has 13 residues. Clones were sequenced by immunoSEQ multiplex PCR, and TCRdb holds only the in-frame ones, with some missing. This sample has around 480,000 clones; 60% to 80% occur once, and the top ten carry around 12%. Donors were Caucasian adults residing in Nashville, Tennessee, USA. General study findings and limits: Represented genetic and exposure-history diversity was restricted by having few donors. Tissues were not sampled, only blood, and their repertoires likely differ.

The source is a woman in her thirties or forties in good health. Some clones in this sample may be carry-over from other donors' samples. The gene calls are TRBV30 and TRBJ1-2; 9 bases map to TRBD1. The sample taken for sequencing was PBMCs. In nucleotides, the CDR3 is TGTGCCTGGACTCGGACAGGGGTTGGGGGCTACACCTTC. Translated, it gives CAWTRTGVGGYTF. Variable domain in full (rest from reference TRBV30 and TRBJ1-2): SQTIHQWPATLVQPVGSPLSLECTVEGTSNPNLYWYRQAAGRGLQLLFYSVGIGQISSEVPQNLSASRPQDRQFILSSKKLLLSDSGFYLCAWTRTGVGGYTFGSGTRLTVV.